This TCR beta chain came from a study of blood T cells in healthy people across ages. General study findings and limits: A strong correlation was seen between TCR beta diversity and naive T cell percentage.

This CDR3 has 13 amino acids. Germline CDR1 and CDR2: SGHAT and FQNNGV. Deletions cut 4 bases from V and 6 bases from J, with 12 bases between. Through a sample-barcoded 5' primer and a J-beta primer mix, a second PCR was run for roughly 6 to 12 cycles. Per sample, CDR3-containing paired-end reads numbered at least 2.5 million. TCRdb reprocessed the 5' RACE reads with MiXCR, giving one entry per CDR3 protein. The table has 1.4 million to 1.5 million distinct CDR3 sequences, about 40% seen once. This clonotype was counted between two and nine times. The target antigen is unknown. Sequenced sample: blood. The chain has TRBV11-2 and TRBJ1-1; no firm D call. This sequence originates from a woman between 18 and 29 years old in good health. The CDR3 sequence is CASSSLVWPEAFF. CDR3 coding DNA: TGTGCCAGCAGCTCCCTGGTCTGGCCTGAAGCTTTCTTT. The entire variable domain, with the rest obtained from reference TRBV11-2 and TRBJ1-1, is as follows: EAGVAQSPRYKIIEKRQSVAFWCNPISGHATLYWYQQILGQGPKLLIQFQNNGVVDDSQLPKDRFSAERLKGVDSTLKIQPAKLEDSAVYLCASSSLVWPEAFFGQGTRLTVV.